The table lists the clone carrying this T cell receptor beta chain with a count of one. The authors' processing: By means of reference gene primer amplification, nucleated cell counts were estimated. This table comes from immunoSEQ multiplex PCR, and its TCRdb copy is limited to in-frame clones, with some not included. V, J and clone size were drawn from that table, and D and trimming were deduced from the DNA. The table lists 53,000 or so clones, about 90% of them singletons. Trimming shortened V by 8 bases and J by 7 bases, and 16 bases separated the two germline ends. Germline-derived CDR1 and CDR2 are SNHLY and FYNNEI. This CDR3 spans 13 amino acids. This record comes from a study of blood T cell repertoires in COVID-19. Study overall: The samples span acute and convalescent COVID-19 from the United States, Italy and Spain.

The gene calls are TRBV2 and TRBJ2-3, with D tentatively TRBD2 (6 bases). The sample consisted of peripheral blood. The TCR was taken from a man older than 75 with acute or convalescent COVID-19. In DNA, the CDR3 is TGTGCCAGCGGGGGACCCGGCGGGAATACGCAGTATTTT. As protein: CASGGPGGNTQYF.